This T cell receptor (beta chain) comes out of a study of OX40 agonist ivuxolimab in advanced cancers. Across the whole study: In this trial design, patients received ivuxolimab intravenously at 0.01 to 10 mg/kg every 2 weeks. In three patients, partial responses were observed, one with hepatocellular carcinoma and two with cutaneous melanoma. Study findings and constraints: Clones of CD4+ and CD8+ blood T cells grew by week 6 at doses of 0.1 to 3.0 mg/kg. Partial responders treated at 0.1-3.0 mg/kg exhibited clonal expansion among the lowest measured.

The germline V gene encodes CDR1 SGHRS and CDR2 YFSETQ. The trim removed 0 bases at V and 1 base at J, leaving 1 base unmatched. This CDR3 has 15 residues. As regards this clone: Its antigen is undetermined.

Repertoires were generated with immunoSEQ multiplex PCR, while TCRdb's copy carries only in-frame clones and drops some. Of fewer than 110,000 clones in the sample, approximately 90% are singletons; the top ten hold roughly 1.2%. This receptor was identified in an adult with an advanced solid tumor such as melanoma, head and neck, liver or kidney cancer. The chain couples TRBV5-1 to TRBJ1-1; 9 positions match TRBD1. The sequenced sample was CD4+ or CD8+ T cells sorted from blood, obtained in a trial of the OX40 agonist ivuxolimab. CDR3 sequence: CASSLGGQGNTEAFF. For the CDR3, the DNA is TGCGCCAGCAGCTTGGGGGGACAGGGGAACACTGAAGCTTTCTTT. Supplemented by reference TRBV5-1 and TRBJ1-1, the full variable domain reads KAGVTQTPRYLIKTRGQQVTLSCSPISGHRSVSWYQQTPGQGLQFLFEYFSETQRNKGNFPGRFSGRQFSNSRSEMNVSTLELGDSALYLCASSLGGQGNTEAFFGQGTRLTVV.